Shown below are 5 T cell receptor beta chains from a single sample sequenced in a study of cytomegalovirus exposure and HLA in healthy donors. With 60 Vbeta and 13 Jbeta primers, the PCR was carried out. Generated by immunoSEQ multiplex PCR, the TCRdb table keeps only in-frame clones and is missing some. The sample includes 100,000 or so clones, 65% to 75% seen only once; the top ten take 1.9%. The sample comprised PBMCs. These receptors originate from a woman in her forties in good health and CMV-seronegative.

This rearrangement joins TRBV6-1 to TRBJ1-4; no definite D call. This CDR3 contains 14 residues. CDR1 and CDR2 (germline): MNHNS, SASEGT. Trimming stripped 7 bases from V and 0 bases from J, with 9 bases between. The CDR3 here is CASTEIATNEKLFF. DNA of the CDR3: TGTGCCAGCACCGAGATTGCAACTAATGAAAAACTGTTTTTT.

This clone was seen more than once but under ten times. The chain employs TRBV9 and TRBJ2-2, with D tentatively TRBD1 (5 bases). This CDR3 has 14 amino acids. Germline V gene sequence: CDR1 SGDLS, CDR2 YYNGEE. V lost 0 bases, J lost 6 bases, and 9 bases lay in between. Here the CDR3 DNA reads TGTGCCAGCAGCGTAGGGGGCGGCCCCGGGGAGCTGTTTTTT. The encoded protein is CASSVGGGPGELFF. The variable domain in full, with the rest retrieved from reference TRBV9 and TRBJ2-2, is DSGVTQTPKHLITATGQRVTLRCSPRSGDLSVYWYQQSLDQGLQFLIQYYNGEERAKGNILERFSAQQFPDLHSELNLSSLELGDSALYFCASSVGGGPGELFFGEGSRLTVL.

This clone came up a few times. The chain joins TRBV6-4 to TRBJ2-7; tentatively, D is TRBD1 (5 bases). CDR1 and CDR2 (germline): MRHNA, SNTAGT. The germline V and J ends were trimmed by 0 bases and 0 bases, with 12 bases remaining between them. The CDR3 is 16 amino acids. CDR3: CASSDSDSVVSYEQYF. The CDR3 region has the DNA TGTGCCAGCAGTGACTCTGACAGCGTTGTCTCCTACGAGCAGTACTTC.

DNA of the CDR3: TGTGCCAGCAGCGTAGGATATGCCAGCGTCTACGAGCAGTACTTC. Translated, it gives CASSVGYASVYEQYF. This chain connects TRBV9 to TRBJ2-7; no definite D call. The CDR3 sequence is 15 residues long. Trimming cost V 0 bases and J 3 bases, with 13 bases left between them. The germline V gene has CDR1 SGDLS and CDR2 YYNGEE.

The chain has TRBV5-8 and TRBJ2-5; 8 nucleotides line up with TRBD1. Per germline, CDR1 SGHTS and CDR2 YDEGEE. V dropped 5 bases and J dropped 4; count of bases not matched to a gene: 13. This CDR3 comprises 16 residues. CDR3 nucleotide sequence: TGTGCCAGCAGTTTATCCCGGGGACAGGTGGGAGAGACCCAGTACTTC. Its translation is CASSLSRGQVGETQYF.